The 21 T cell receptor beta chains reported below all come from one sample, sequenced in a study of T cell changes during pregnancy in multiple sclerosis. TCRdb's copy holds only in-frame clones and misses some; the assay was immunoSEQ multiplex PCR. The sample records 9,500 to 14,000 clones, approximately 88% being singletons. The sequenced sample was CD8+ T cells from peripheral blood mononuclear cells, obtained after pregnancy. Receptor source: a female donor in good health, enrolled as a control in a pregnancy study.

The DNA for the CDR3 is TGTGCCAGCAGTCGTCTAGCGGGGCCCTACGAGCAGTACTTC. It codes for CASSRLAGPYEQYF. This chain connects TRBV6-5 to TRBJ2-7, with 9 bases lining up with TRBD2. This CDR3 contains 14 residues. Germline V gene data show CDR1 as MNHEY and CDR2 as SVGAGI. The ends lost 5 bases at V and 2 bases at J; junction bases unmatched: 4.

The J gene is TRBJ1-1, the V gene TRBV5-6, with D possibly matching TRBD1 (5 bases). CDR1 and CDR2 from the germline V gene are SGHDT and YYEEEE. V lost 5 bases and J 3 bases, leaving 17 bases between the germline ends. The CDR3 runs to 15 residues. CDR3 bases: TGTGCCAGCAGTCTTGCAGGGAGGAAGGACACTGAAGCTTTCTTT. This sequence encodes CASSLAGRKDTEAFF.

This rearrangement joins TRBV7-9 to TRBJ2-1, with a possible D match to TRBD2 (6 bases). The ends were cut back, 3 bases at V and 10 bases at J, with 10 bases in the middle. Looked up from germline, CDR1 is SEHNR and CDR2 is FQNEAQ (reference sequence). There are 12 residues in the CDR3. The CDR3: CASSFGDSEQFF. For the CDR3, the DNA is TGTGCCAGCAGCTTCGGGGACTCGGAGCAGTTCTTC.

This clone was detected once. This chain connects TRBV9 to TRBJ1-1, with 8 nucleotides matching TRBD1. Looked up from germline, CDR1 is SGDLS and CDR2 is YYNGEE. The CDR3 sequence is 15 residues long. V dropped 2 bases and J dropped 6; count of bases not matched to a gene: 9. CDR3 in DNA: TGTGCCAGCAGCGTGGACCCAGGGGGCGCCGCTGAAGCTTTCTTT. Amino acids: CASSVDPGGAAEAFF.

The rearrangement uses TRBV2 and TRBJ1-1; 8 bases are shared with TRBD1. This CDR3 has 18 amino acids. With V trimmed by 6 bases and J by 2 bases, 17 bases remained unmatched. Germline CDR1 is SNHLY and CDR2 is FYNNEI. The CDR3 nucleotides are TGTGCCAGCAGGGACCATTTGGGACAGGTTGGAAGAAACACTGAAGCTTTCTTT. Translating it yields CASRDHLGQVGRNTEAFF. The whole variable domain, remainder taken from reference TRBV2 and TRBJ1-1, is EPEVTQTPSHQVTQMGQEVILRCVPISNHLYFYWYRQILGQKVEFLVSFYNNEISEKSEIFDDQFSVERPDGSNFTLKIRSTKLEDSAMYFCASRDHLGQVGRNTEAFFGQGTRLTVV.

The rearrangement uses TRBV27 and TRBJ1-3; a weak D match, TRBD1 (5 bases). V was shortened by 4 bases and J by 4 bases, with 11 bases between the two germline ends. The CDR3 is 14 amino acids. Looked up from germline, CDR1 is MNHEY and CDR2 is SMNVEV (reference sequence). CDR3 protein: CASSSGVEGNTIYF. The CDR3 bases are TGTGCCAGCAGTTCGGGGGTGGAGGGAAACACCATATATTTT.

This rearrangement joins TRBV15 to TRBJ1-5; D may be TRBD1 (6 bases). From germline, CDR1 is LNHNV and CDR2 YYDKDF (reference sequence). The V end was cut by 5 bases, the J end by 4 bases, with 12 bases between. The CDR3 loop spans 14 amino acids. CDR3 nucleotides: TGTGCCACCAGCCCCGTGGGGGCGAATCAGCCCCAGCATTTT. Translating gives CATSPVGANQPQHF.

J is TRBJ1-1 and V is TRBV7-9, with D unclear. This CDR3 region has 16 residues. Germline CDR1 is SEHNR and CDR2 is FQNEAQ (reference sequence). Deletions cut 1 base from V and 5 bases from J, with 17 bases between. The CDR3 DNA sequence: TGTGCCAGCAGCTTAGTAGGTCTGCCGCCGGGGACTGAAGCTTTCTTT. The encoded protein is CASSLVGLPPGTEAFF.

CDR3 DNA: TGTGCCAGCAGTTTTCAGGAATACGGGGAGCTGTTTTTT. Translated, it gives CASSFQEYGELFF. V usage is TRBV7-9 and J usage is TRBJ2-2; D not resolved. The V gene's germline CDR1 is SEHNR and CDR2 FQNEAQ (reference sequence). Trimming removed 6 bases from V and 7 bases from J, with 12 bases in between. The CDR3 is 13 amino acids.

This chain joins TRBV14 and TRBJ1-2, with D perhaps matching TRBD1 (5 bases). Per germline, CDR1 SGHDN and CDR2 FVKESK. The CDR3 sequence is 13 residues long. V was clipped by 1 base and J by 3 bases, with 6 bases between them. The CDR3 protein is CASSQVRDYGYTF. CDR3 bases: TGTGCCAGCAGCCAAGTCAGGGACTATGGCTACACCTTC.

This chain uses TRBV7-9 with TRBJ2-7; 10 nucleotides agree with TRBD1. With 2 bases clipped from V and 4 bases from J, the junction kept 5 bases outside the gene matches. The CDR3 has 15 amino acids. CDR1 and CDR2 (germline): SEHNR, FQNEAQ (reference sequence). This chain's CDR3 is CASSLPMDRGYEQYF. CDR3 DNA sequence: TGTGCCAGCAGCTTACCGATGGACAGGGGGTACGAGCAGTACTTC.

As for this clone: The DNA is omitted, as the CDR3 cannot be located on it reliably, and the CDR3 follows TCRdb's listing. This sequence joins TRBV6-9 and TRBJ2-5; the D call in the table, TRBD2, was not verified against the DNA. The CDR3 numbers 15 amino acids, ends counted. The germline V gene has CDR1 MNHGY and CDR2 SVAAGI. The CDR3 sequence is CASSHLAVAILAQYF.

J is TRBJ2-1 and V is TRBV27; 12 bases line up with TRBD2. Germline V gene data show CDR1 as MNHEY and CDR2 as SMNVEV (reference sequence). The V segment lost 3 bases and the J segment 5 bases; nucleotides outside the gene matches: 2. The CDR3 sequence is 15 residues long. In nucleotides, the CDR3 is TGTGCCAGCAGTTTGGGGACTAGCGGGCACAATGAGCAGTTCTTC. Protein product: CASSLGTSGHNEQFF.

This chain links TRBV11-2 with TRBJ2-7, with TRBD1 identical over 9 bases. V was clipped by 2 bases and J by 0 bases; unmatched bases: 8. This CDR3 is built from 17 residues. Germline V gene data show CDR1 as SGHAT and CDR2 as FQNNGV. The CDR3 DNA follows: TGTGCCAGCAGCTTAATCGGGACAGGGTTTGTCTCCTACGAGCAGTACTTC. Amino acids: CASSLIGTGFVSYEQYF.

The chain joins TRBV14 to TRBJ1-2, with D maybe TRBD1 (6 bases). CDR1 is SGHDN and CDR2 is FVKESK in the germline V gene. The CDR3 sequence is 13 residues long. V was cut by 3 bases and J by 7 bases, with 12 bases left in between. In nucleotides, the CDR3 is TGTGCCAGCAGCCACAGGGGTTCTAGTGGCTACACCTTC. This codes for CASSHRGSSGYTF.

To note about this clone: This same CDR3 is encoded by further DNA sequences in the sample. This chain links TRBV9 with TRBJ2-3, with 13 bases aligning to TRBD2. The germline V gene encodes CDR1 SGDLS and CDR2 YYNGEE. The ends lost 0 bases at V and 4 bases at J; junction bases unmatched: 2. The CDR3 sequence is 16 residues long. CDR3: CASSVAGLAGADTQYF. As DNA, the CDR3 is TGTGCCAGCAGCGTAGCAGGACTAGCGGGGGCAGATACGCAGTATTTT.

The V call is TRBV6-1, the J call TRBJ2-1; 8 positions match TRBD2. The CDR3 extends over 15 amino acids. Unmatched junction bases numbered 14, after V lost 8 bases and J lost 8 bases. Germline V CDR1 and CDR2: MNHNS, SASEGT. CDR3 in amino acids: CASVMLGSGIDEQFF. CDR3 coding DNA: TGTGCCAGCGTGATGCTTGGTAGCGGGATCGATGAGCAGTTCTTC.

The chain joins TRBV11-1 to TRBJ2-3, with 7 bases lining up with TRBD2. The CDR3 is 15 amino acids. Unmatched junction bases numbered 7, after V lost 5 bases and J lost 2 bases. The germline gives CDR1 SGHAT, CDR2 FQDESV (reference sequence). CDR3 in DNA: TGTGCCAGCAGCCATCCGGGGAGGGCCACAGATACGCAGTATTTT. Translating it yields CASSHPGRATDTQYF.

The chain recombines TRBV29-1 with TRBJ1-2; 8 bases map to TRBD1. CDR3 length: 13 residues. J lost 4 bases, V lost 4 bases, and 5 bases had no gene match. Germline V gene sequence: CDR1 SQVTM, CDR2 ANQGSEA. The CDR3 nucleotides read TGCAGCGTTGGACAGGGGTTCAGCTATGGCTACACCTTC. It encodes CSVGQGFSYGYTF.

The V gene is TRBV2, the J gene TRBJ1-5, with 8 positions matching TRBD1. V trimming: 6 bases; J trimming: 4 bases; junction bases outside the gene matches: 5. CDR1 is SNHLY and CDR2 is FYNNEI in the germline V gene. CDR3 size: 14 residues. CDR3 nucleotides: TGTGCCAGCAGAGGGACAGGAGGGAATCAGCCCCAGCATTTT. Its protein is CASRGTGGNQPQHF.

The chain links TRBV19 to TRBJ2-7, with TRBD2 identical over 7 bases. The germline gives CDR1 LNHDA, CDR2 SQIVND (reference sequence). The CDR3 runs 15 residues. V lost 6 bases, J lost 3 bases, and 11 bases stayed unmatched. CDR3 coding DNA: TGTGCCAGTAGGGAGAGCGGGGTATACTACTACGAGCAGTACTTC. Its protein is CASRESGVYYYEQYF.